This T cell receptor (beta chain) came from a study of blood T cells in healthy people across ages. Overall study findings and caveats: Measured against age, TCR beta diversity per million T cells decreased in a roughly linear manner.

Isolation of PBMCs gave at least 7 million cells per sample. The trim removed 4 bases at V and 6 bases at J, leaving 5 bases unmatched. From germline, CDR1 is SGHDN and CDR2 FVKESK. The CDR3 totals 13 residues. Through a sample-barcoded 5' primer and a J-beta primer mix, a second PCR was run for roughly 7 to 12 cycles. One entry per CDR3 protein, called by TCRdb with MiXCR from the 5' RACE reads. Of about 930,000 distinct CDR3 sequences in the sample, 25% to 30% are singletons; the top ten hold about a tenth. This clonotype has ten or more counts. Antigen: not known. The data were also submitted as part of a second study, on T cells of mothers and their children. That paper notes: The donors comprised a handful of children and their three healthy Caucasian mothers.

Sequencing input: blood. V is TRBV14 and J is TRBJ1-2; 7 bases line up with TRBD1. The sequence came from a woman between 35 and 50 years old in good health. The CDR3 loop is CASSPRGRDGYTF. CDR3 nucleotides: TGTGCCAGCAGCCCAAGGGGGCGCGATGGCTACACCTTC.